The T cell receptor (beta chain) under discussion was sequenced for a study of cytomegalovirus exposure and HLA in healthy donors. Researchers ran the PCR with 60 Vbeta and 13 Jbeta primers. Profiling relied on immunoSEQ multiplex PCR, and the TCRdb table lists in-frame clones only, not all of them. The table lists approximately 170,000 clones, approximately 78% of them singletons, with about 0.76% in the top ten. Study-wide findings and caveats: There were reportedly fewer N-insertions in an Asian-associated ancestry cluster than the roughly 680-donor mean, in a later analysis. Most subjects had HLA-A and HLA-B alleles reportedly predicted accurately by TCR beta sequences. Analyzed later, association rates of TCRs varied across HLA loci, with DRB1 most and HLA-C fewest.

Trimming left V 4 bases short and J 4 bases short, with 11 bases between. Per the germline V gene, CDR1 is LGHNA and CDR2 is YSLEER. The CDR3 covers 13 residues. As to this clone: The antigen remains undetermined.

The sequencing sample was made of PBMCs. The receptor comes from a woman aged 18-35 years in good health and CMV-seronegative. This sequence joins TRBV4-3 and TRBJ2-7; D remains unclear. The chain's CDR3 is CASSLGLQYEQYF. In nucleotides, the CDR3 is TGCGCCAGCAGCCTCGGATTACAGTACGAGCAGTACTTC.